The 26 T cell receptor beta chains below were found in one sample sequenced in a study of identical twins. TCRdb reprocessed the 5' RACE reads via MiXCR and lists one record per CDR3 protein. The repertoire includes 690,000 or so distinct CDR3 sequences, around 8.6% of them detected once, and around 0.98% sits in the top ten. A further study also used this sample, focusing on yellow fever vaccine responses in identical twins.

Specimen: PBMCs. These receptors came from a woman aged 18-29 years in good health.

The chain carries TRBV27 and TRBJ2-2; maybe TRBD1 (6 bases). The length of the CDR3 is 14 residues. Trimming took 6 bases from V and 6 from J, leaving 14 bases between them. Germline loops: CDR1 MNHEY, CDR2 SMNVEV (reference sequence). DNA for the CDR3: TGTGCCAGCAGCCCCGGACAGATCCCCGGGGAGCTGTTTTTT. As protein: CASSPGQIPGELFF.

This clonotype was seen at least ten times. The chain combines TRBV28 with TRBJ2-5, with TRBD2 matching 9 bases. The CDR3 is 16 amino acids. V shed 5 bases, J shed 7 bases, and the junction held 14 bases outside the gene matches. In germline, CDR1 is MDHEN, CDR2 SYDVKM. The CDR3 DNA reads TGTGCCAGCAGTCTGTACGGGACTAGCTCTTCGGGGACCCAGTACTTC. It yields the protein CASSLYGTSSSGTQYF.

At least ten counts were recorded for this clonotype. The chain joins TRBV5-1 to TRBJ2-1, with D possibly matching TRBD1 (5 bases). From germline, CDR1 is SGHRS and CDR2 YFSETQ. The CDR3 covers 15 residues. The ends were cut back, 1 base at V and 4 bases at J, with 12 bases in the middle. Here the CDR3 DNA reads TGCGCCAGCAGCTTGTCGCCAGGGCAATACAATGAGCAGTTCTTC. This codes for CASSLSPGQYNEQFF.

The chain links TRBV3-1 to TRBJ1-1; no clear D. V gave up 1 base and J gave up 5 bases, with 14 bases separating them. The CDR3 is 15 amino acids. Germline assignment: CDR1 LGHDT and CDR2 YNNKEL (reference sequence). CDR3 coding DNA: TGTGCCAGCAGCCAAGGGCGAGGGTGGGATACTGAAGCTTTCTTT. It translates to CASSQGRGWDTEAFF.

This clonotype came up many times. This chain links TRBV12-3 or TRBV12-4 with TRBJ2-1; 7 nucleotides agree with TRBD1. Trimming removed 6 bases from V and 4 bases from J; junction bases left unmatched: 9. The CDR3 length is 15 residues. DNA for the CDR3: TGTGCCAGCAGCCTCCGGGACAGAAGTTACAATGAGCAGTTCTTC. The encoded protein is CASSLRDRSYNEQFF.

This chain uses TRBV7-2 with TRBJ1-4; 7 nucleotides agree with TRBD1. CDR1 SGHTA and CDR2 FQGNSA come from the germline V gene. The length of the CDR3 is 13 residues. With 2 bases clipped from V and 13 bases from J, the junction kept 7 bases outside the gene matches. The CDR3 here is CASSLRGGPRLFF. The CDR3 DNA is TGTGCCAGCAGCTTACGAGGGGGCCCTAGACTGTTTTTT.

This clonotype has just a few counts. V gene TRBV7-8 combines with J gene TRBJ1-5; D is unresolved. V was shortened by 5 bases and J by 0 bases, with 17 bases between the two germline ends. CDR1 and CDR2 from the germline V gene are SGHVS and FQNEAQ. The length of the CDR3 is 17 residues. Here the CDR3 DNA reads TGTGCCAGCAGCCGTTATGAGACATCAAATAGCAATCAGCCCCAGCATTTT. Its translation: CASSRYETSNSNQPQHF.

The chain carries TRBV20-1 and TRBJ2-1; 8 nucleotides agree with TRBD2. Germline loops: CDR1 DFQATT, CDR2 SNEGSKA (reference sequence). J was trimmed by 5 bases and V by 6 bases; bases with no gene match: 12. The CDR3 has 15 amino acids. CDR3 coding DNA: TGCAGTGCACGCCACGGGGGGGGCCAAAACAATGAGCAGTTCTTC. Amino acid sequence: CSARHGGGQNNEQFF.

This clonotype was observed a few times. V gene TRBV5-6 combines with J gene TRBJ2-1; 16 bases are a match to TRBD2. The CDR3 runs 15 residues. Germline V lookup: CDR1 SGHDT, CDR2 YYEEEE. The J segment lost 9 bases and the V segment lost 7 bases, leaving 7 bases of the junction unmatched. The CDR3 region has the DNA TGTGCCAGCGGGACTAGCGGGGGGGCCCTGTCTGAGCAGTTCTTC. This gives the protein CASGTSGGALSEQFF.

V and J are TRBV20-1 and TRBJ2-7; no definite D call. V was trimmed by 2 bases and J by 1 base, leaving 18 bases between them. Germline V gene data show CDR1 as DFQATT and CDR2 as SNEGSKA (reference sequence). The CDR3 length is 16 residues. The chain's CDR3 is CSARPPLTISSYEQYF. The CDR3 DNA reads as TGCAGTGCTAGACCACCTCTGACGATCTCTTCCTACGAGCAGTACTTC.

The V and J genes are TRBV5-5 and TRBJ2-7, with 7 bases lining up with TRBD1. Germline V gene lookup returns CDR1 SGHKS and CDR2 YYEKEE (reference sequence). V gave up 4 bases and J gave up 5 bases; unmatched junction bases: 9. CDR3 size: 14 residues. The CDR3 sequence: CASSPGRGFHEQYF. CDR3 sequence (DNA): TGTGCCAGCAGCCCCGGCAGGGGGTTCCACGAGCAGTACTTC. The full variable domain, with the rest looked up from reference TRBV5-5 and TRBJ2-7, is DAGVTQSPTHLIKTRGQQVTLRCSPISGHKSVSWYQQVLGQGPQFIFQYYEKEERGRGNFPDRFSARQFPNYSSELNVNALLLGDSALYLCASSPGRGFHEQYFGPGTRLTVT.

This clonotype came up a few times. The CDR3 loop reads CATSVWTGGETSSHEQFF. Written as DNA, the CDR3 is TGTGCCACCAGTGTATGGACAGGGGGTGAGACTAGCAGTCATGAGCAGTTCTTC. J is TRBJ2-1 and V is TRBV24-1; 10 bases agree with TRBD1. The germline CDR1 and CDR2 sequences are KGHDR and SFDVKD. CDR3 length: 18 residues. V lost 5 bases, J lost 8 bases, and 17 bases stayed unmatched.

The rearrangement joins TRBV28 to TRBJ2-5, with D possibly matching TRBD1 (6 bases). The CDR3 covers 13 residues. Trimming shortened V by 7 bases and J by 2 bases, and 11 bases separated the two germline ends. Germline-derived CDR1 and CDR2 are MDHEN and SYDVKM. For the CDR3, the DNA is TGTGCCAGCAAGTCTCAGGGGCAAGAGACCCAGTACTTC. Protein product: CASKSQGQETQYF.

The table lists this clonotype with many counts. The V and J genes are TRBV7-2 and TRBJ2-3; perhaps D is TRBD1 or TRBD2 (7 bases each). V lost 6 bases and J lost 5, with 21 bases in between. The CDR3 runs to 16 residues. Per the germline V gene, CDR1 is SGHTA and CDR2 is FQGNSA. This CDR3 reads CASRPGGGPWGDTQYF. CDR3 DNA sequence: TGTGCCAGCAGACCAGGGGGGGGCCCCTGGGGAGATACGCAGTATTTT.

The rearrangement uses TRBV12-3 or TRBV12-4 and TRBJ2-5; D is unresolved. V was trimmed by 1 base and J by 6 bases, leaving 3 bases between them. This CDR3 region has 11 residues. The CDR3 nucleotides are TGTGCCAGCAGTTTAGGGAAGACCCAGTACTTC. Translating gives CASSLGKTQYF.

This clonotype was counted only a few times. At one end the junction does not follow the germline gene, possibly because of a read error. The chain employs TRBV7-2 and TRBJ2-1; 11 positions match TRBD2. From germline, CDR1 is SGHTA and CDR2 FQGNSA. This CDR3 is 15 amino acids long. DNA of the CDR3: TGTGCCAGCAGCTTAGAGTCTAGCGGGGGGAAGGCTGGGATCTTC. It codes for CASSLESSGGKAGIF.

The rearrangement joins TRBV20-1 to TRBJ2-2; maybe TRBD1 (6 bases). V was trimmed by 2 bases and J by 5 bases, leaving 15 bases between them. CDR1 and CDR2 from the germline V gene are DFQATT and SNEGSKA (reference sequence). The CDR3 length is 15 residues. CDR3 amino acids: CSARNWAGETGELFF. The DNA for the CDR3 is TGCAGTGCTAGAAACTGGGCAGGGGAAACCGGGGAGCTGTTTTTT.

In this sample, this clonotype turned up a few times. The J gene is TRBJ2-7, the V gene TRBV2; perhaps TRBD1 as D (6 bases). Germline V gives CDR1 SNHLY, CDR2 FYNNEI. V lost 7 bases, J lost 0 bases, and 13 bases lay in between. The CDR3 runs 14 residues. The CDR3, as DNA: TGTGCCAGCAACGACAGGCTACCCTCCTACGAGCAGTACTTC. Translated, it gives CASNDRLPSYEQYF.

This clonotype has a handful of counts. The chain joins TRBV4-1 to TRBJ2-7; possibly TRBD1 for D (7 bases). CDR1 MGHRA and CDR2 YSYEKL come from the germline V gene. V was pared by 0 bases and J by 2 bases, with 20 bases between. The CDR3 extends over 18 amino acids. The CDR3 here is CASSQDRGGQDLTYEQYF. DNA of the CDR3: TGCGCCAGCAGCCAAGATCGGGGAGGACAGGACTTAACCTACGAGCAGTACTTC.

The V and J genes are TRBV6-5 and TRBJ2-3; 8 bases fit TRBD2. Germline CDR1 reads MNHEY; CDR2 reads SVGAGI. The length of the CDR3 is 13 residues. V gave up 4 bases and J gave up 7 bases; unmatched junction bases: 4. This CDR3 is CASSSNSGNTQYF. In nucleotides, the CDR3 is TGTGCCAGCAGTTCCAATAGCGGGAATACGCAGTATTTT.

The J gene is TRBJ1-2, the V gene TRBV13, with 7 bases identical to TRBD1. The J segment lost 8 bases and the V segment lost 5 bases, leaving 8 bases of the junction unmatched. Germline loops: CDR1 PRHDT, CDR2 FYEKMQ (reference sequence). The CDR3 has 13 amino acids. The CDR3 region has the DNA TGTGCCAGCAGCCCCGGGACAGAGCACGGCTACACCTTC. This encodes CASSPGTEHGYTF.

The sample holds many counts of this clonotype. V gene TRBV29-1 combines with J gene TRBJ1-2; TRBD1 matches at 9 bases. The CDR3 length is 12 residues. Germline V gene data show CDR1 as SQVTM and CDR2 as ANQGSEA. Unmatched junction bases numbered 9, after V lost 8 bases and J lost 8 bases. DNA for the CDR3: TGCAGCTTCCCAGACAGGGGGAACGGCTACACCTTC. Its translation is CSFPDRGNGYTF.

Ten or more counts support this clonotype. J is TRBJ2-7 and V is TRBV4-3, with D perhaps given as TRBD1 or TRBD2 (5 bases each). The CDR3 length is 14 residues. Trimming removed 0 bases from V and 10 bases from J, with 16 bases in between. Germline CDR1 is LGHNA and CDR2 is YSLEER. CDR3: CASSQDRGPNSQYF. The CDR3 DNA reads as TGCGCCAGCAGCCAAGATCGGGGACCAAACTCTCAGTACTTC.

This chain links TRBV7-2 with TRBJ2-1; D gene unclear. This CDR3 is 13 amino acids long. CDR1 and CDR2 (germline): SGHTA, FQGNSA. V lost 2 bases to trimming and J lost 5 bases, with 7 bases between them. CDR3 residues: CASSLMWNNEQFF. For the CDR3, the DNA is TGTGCCAGCAGCTTAATGTGGAACAATGAGCAGTTCTTC.

CDR3 region: CASSQDSWYGGSLNEQYF. In DNA, the CDR3 is TGCGCCAGCAGCCAAGATTCTTGGTATGGCGGGAGTCTCAACGAGCAGTACTTC. This chain links TRBV4-3 with TRBJ2-7; 7 bases agree with TRBD2. Germline CDR1 reads LGHNA; CDR2 reads YSLEER. The CDR3 runs to 18 residues. The J segment lost 5 bases and the V segment lost 0 bases, leaving 16 bases of the junction unmatched.

This clonotype was observed many times. This may come from a read error, since a much larger clone is one base off. The chain couples TRBV9 to TRBJ2-3; D unresolved. V was shortened by 2 bases and J by 0 bases, with 1 base between the two germline ends. The V gene's germline CDR1 is SGDLS and CDR2 YYNGEE. CDR3 length: 12 residues. CDR3 coding DNA: TGTGCCAGCAGCGTTAGCACAGATACGCAGTATTTT. The encoded protein is CASSVSTDTQYF.